This T cell receptor (beta chain) was profiled in a study of T and B cells in COVID-19 patients. Study summary: Blood was sampled from COVID-19 patients who were either actively infected or recovered. Most recovered patients had mild to moderate COVID-19 treated as outpatients.

Comments on this clonotype: Antigen specificity is unknown.

Germline values: CDR1 MNHEY, CDR2 SMNVEV (reference sequence). J gave up 5 bases and V 5 bases, and 11 bases lay outside the gene matches. The CDR3 consists of 16 residues. TRB was amplified from about 260-540 ng of blood genomic DNA. Multiplex PCR with BIOMED2 TRB-A/B primer pools amplified TRB rearrangements. TCRdb re-called the multiplex PCR reads with MiXCR, one entry per CDR3 protein. The profile covers approximately 17,000 distinct CDR3 sequences, with 25% to 30% appearing a single time and 3.5% to 5.5% taken by the ten largest. Regarding the study as a whole: In COVID-19 patients, T cell receptor beta variable and joining gene use was reportedly strongly skewed.

The chain has TRBV27 and TRBJ1-5, with 8 bases aligning to TRBD1. Source material: blood. This receptor was taken from a human donor who had recovered from COVID-19. The CDR3 loop is CASSPRTGIIYQPQHF. The CDR3 nucleotides read TGTGCCAGCAGTCCTCGGACAGGGATCATCTATCAGCCCCAGCATTTT.